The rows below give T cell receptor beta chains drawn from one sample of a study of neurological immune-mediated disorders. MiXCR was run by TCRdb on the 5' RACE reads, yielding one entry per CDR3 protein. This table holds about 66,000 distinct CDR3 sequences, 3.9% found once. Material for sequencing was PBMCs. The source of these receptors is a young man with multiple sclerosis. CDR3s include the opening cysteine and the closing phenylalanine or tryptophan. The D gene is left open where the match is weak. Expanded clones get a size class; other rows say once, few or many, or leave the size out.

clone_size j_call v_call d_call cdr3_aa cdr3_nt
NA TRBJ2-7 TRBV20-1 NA CSASTGEGSYEQYF TGCAGTGCCTCGACAGGGGAGGGTTCCTACGAGCAGTACTTC
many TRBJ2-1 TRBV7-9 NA CASSLGGWDEQFF TGTGCCAGCAGCTTAGGGGGGTGGGATGAGCAGTTCTTC
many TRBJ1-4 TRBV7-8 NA CASSPTLGGRSEKLFF TGTGCCAGCAGCCCTACTCTTGGAGGGCGAAGTGAAAAACTGTTTTTT
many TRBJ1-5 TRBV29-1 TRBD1 CSGGQGGNQPQHF TGCAGCGGCGGACAGGGGGGCAATCAGCCCCAGCATTTT
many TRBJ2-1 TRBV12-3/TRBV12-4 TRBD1 CASSSPGQGYYEQFF TGTGCCAGCAGTTCCCCGGGACAGGGGTACTATGAGCAGTTCTTC
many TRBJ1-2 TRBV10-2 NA CASSEYSRGYTF TGCGCCAGCAGTGAGTACAGCCGTGGCTACACCTTC
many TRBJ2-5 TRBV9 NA CASSVGNSQETQYF TGTGCCAGCAGCGTAGGAAACTCCCAAGAGACCCAGTACTTC
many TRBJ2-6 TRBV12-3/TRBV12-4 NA CASSPGISGANVLTF TGTGCCAGCAGCCCAGGGATCTCTGGGGCCAACGTCCTGACTTTC
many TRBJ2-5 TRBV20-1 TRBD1 CSASRTGETQYF TGCAGTGCTTCCCGGACAGGAGAGACCCAGTACTTC
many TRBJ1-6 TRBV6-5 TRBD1 CASSPGQGSSPLHF TGTGCCAGCAGTCCTGGACAGGGATCTTCACCCCTCCACTTT
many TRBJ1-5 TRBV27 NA CASSLFGGRGNQPQHF TGTGCCAGCAGTTTATTTGGGGGACGGGGCAATCAGCCCCAGCATTTT
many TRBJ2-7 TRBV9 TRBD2 CASSVAGGGAYEQYF TGTGCCAGCAGCGTAGCTGGCGGGGGGGCCTACGAGCAGTACTTC
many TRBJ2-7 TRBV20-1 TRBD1 CSAVDRAYEQYF TGCAGTGCAGTAGACAGGGCCTACGAGCAGTACTTC
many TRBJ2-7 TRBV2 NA CASSEAQGRSPYEQYF TGTGCCAGCAGTGAAGCGCAGGGTCGGAGCCCCTACGAGCAGTACTTC
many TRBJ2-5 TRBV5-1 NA CASSAGTAQETQYF TGCGCCAGCAGCGCGGGGACAGCCCAAGAGACCCAGTACTTC
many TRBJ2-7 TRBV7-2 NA CASSFQGPISGEQYF TGTGCCAGCAGCTTCCAGGGACCGATATCAGGCGAGCAGTACTTC
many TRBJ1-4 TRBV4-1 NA CASSPWFSGEKLFF TGCGCCAGCAGCCCATGGTTTTCAGGGGAAAAACTGTTTTTT
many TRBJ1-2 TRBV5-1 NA CASSLDMRGSYGYTF TGCGCCAGCAGCTTGGACATGAGGGGCAGCTATGGCTACACCTTC
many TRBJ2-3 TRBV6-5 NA CASSGQGRTDTQYF TGTGCCAGCAGCGGGCAGGGTAGAACGGATACGCAGTATTTT
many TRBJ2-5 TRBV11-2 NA CASSPWDNRQETQYF TGTGCCAGCAGCCCCTGGGACAACCGCCAAGAGACCCAGTACTTC
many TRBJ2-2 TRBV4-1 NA CASSQGLPRNTGELFF TGCGCCAGCAGCCAAGGACTCCCCAGGAACACCGGGGAGCTGTTTTTT
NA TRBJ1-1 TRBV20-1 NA CSASGTANTEAFF TGCAGTGCTAGCGGGACGGCGAACACTGAAGCTTTCTTT
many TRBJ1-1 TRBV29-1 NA CSVDTNTEAFF TGCAGCGTTGATACAAACACTGAAGCTTTCTTT
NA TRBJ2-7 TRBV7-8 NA CASSFLQGNYEQYF TGTGCCAGCAGCTTTCTCCAGGGTAACTACGAGCAGTACTTC
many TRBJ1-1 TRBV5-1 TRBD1 CASSLLGTGGNTEAFF TGCGCCAGCAGCTTGCTCGGTACAGGGGGGAACACTGAAGCTTTCTTT
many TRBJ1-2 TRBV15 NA CATSRDFGGYGYTF TGTGCCACCAGCAGAGATTTCGGGGGTTACGGCTACACCTTC
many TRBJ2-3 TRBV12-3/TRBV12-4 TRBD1 CASSHRGREDTQYF TGTGCCAGCAGCCACAGGGGGCGCGAGGATACGCAGTATTTT
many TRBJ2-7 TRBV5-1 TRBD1 CASSSGQGNSYEQYF TGCGCCAGCAGCTCGGGACAGGGGAATTCCTACGAGCAGTACTTC
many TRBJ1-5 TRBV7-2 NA CASSLSTRGGTNQPQHF TGTGCCAGCAGCTTATCGACTCGCGGGGGAACTAATCAGCCCCAGCATTTT
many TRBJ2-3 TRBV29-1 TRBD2 CSASGSGGATDTQYF TGCAGCGCTAGCGGTAGCGGGGGGGCGACAGATACGCAGTATTTT
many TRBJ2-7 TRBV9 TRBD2 CASTFNAERGTSYEQYF TGTGCCAGCACCTTCAACGCGGAGCGGGGGACTTCCTACGAGCAGTACTTC
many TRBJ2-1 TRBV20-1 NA CSAPLWNEQFF TGCAGTGCTCCGTTATGGAATGAGCAGTTCTTC
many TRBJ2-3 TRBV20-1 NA CSAGGLTTADTQYF TGCAGTGCAGGAGGGTTGACAACCGCAGATACGCAGTATTTT
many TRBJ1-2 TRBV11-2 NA CASSLGGTQSRYTF TGTGCCAGCAGCTTAGGGGGGACCCAATCTCGTTACACCTTC
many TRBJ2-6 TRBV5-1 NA CASSDTGAGANVLTF TGCGCCAGCAGCGACACAGGAGCTGGGGCCAACGTCCTGACTTTC
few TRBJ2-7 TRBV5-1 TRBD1 CASSSTGVEQYF TGCGCCAGCAGTTCAACAGGGGTCGAGCAGTACTTC
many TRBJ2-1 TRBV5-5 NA CASSLQSAINEQFF TGTGCCAGCAGCTTGCAGTCAGCCATCAATGAGCAGTTCTTC
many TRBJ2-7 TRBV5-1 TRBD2 CASSLTTSGGYEQYF TGCGCCAGCAGCTTGACGACTAGCGGGGGCTACGAGCAGTACTTC
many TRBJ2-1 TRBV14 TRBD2 CASSRKSSGGSREQFF TGTGCCAGCAGCCGAAAAAGTAGCGGGGGGTCAAGGGAGCAGTTCTTC
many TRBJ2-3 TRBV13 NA CATPGGRSTDTQYF TGTGCCACCCCGGGCGGGCGGAGCACAGATACGCAGTATTTT
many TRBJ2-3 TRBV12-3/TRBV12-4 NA CASSSLDTQYF TGTGCCAGCAGTTCTTTAGATACGCAGTATTTT
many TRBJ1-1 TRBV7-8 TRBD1 CASSLRGPGQALNTEAFF TGTGCCAGCAGTTTAAGGGGCCCTGGACAGGCCTTGAACACTGAAGCTTTCTTT
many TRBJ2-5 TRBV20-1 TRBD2 CSARRQAGEVETQYF TGCAGTGCTAGAAGGCAAGCGGGGGAGGTCGAGACCCAGTACTTC
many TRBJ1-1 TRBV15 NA CATSRDRVNTEAFF TGTGCCACCAGCAGAGATAGGGTGAACACTGAAGCTTTCTTT
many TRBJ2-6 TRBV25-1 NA CASSKSGANVLTF TGTGCCAGCAGTAAATCTGGGGCCAACGTCCTGACTTTC
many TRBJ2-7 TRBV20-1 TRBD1 CSARDRGNKGEQYF TGCAGTGCTAGGGACAGGGGTAATAAGGGCGAGCAGTACTTC
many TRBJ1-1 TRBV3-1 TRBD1 CASSFQGGTEAFF TGTGCCAGCAGCTTCCAGGGGGGGACTGAAGCTTTCTTT
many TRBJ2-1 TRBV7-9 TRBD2 CASSVSLAGSDNEQFF TGTGCCAGCAGCGTGTCACTAGCGGGGAGCGACAATGAGCAGTTCTTC
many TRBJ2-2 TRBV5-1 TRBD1 CASSERQGAGELFF TGCGCCAGCAGCGAGAGACAGGGCGCCGGGGAGCTGTTTTTT
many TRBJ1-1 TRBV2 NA CASSELPETEAFF TGTGCCAGCAGTGAGCTCCCCGAGACTGAAGCTTTCTTT
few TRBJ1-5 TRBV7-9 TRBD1 CASSLGSGGLGQPQNF TGTGCCAGCAGCTTAGGGTCAGGGGGCCTCGGCCAGCCCCAGAATTTT
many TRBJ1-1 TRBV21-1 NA CASSKEEGAPLNTEAFF TGTGCCAGCAGCAAAGAGGAGGGGGCCCCACTAAACACTGAAGCTTTCTTT
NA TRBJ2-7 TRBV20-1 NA CSALHPPNYEQYF TGCAGTGCCCTACATCCACCTAACTACGAGCAGTACTTC